The sequence of this T cell receptor (beta chain) was determined in a study of type 1 and type 2 diabetes patients. Study information: A total of around 20 million paired-end reads came from the whole study.

Study-wide results and caveats: With limited T2D and control samples, some T1D-only expanded clones may not be T1D-specific.

This clonotype has at least ten counts. Antigen specificity is unknown. All diabetic donors were classified as either type 1 or type 2 diabetes. CDR1 is MGHDK, CDR2 SYGVNS, per germline. The CDR3 covers 15 residues. The junction had 6 bases not matched to a gene; V was cut back by 4 bases and J by 4 bases. The PCR template was genomic DNA. A primer set of 30 forward and 13 reverse primers amplified the CDR3. TCRdb re-called the multiplex PCR reads with MiXCR, one entry per CDR3 protein. Among about 270,000 distinct CDR3 sequences, around 50% were seen once, and the ten largest hold roughly 13%. V usage is TRBV25-1 and J usage is TRBJ2-2; TRBD1 matches at 7 bases. Sequenced input: peripheral blood mononuclear cells (PBMCs). This sequence originates from a young man with type 2 diabetes. CDR3 loop: CASSGWDSFTGELFF. The CDR3, as DNA: TGTGCCAGCAGTGGGTGGGACAGCTTCACCGGGGAGCTGTTTTTT.